The source of this T cell receptor beta chain is a study of CD8 T cells in ankylosing spondylitis. Study conclusions and caveats: There was a TCR beta motif, made of eight highly homologous variants, that appeared characteristic of ankylosing spondylitis blood.

This clonotype has a handful of counts. Antigen: not known. Preparation of TCR beta libraries was done by quantitative 5'-RACE with molecular barcodes. Each CDR3 protein gets one entry after TCRdb re-called the 5' RACE reads with MiXCR. The sample contains 500,000 to 550,000 distinct CDR3 sequences, about 12% of which appear only once. CDR3 size: 13 residues. Germline V gene data show CDR1 as DFQATT and CDR2 as SNEGSKA (reference sequence). V was trimmed by 3 bases and J by 5 bases, leaving 14 bases between them. The receptor was isolated from a male donor with ankylosing spondylitis. Sequenced material: blood, either unsorted or a sorted T cell fraction (not recorded which). This chain connects TRBV20-1 to TRBJ2-7; unclear D gene. DNA of the CDR3: TGCAGTGCTAGGCGGCAGGAGTGGAACGAGCAGTACTTC. It is translated as CSARRQEWNEQYF.